The source of this T cell receptor (beta chain) is a study of blood T cell repertoires in COVID-19. Study background: There were acute and convalescent COVID-19 samples, and they came from the United States, Italy and Spain.

Those enrolled, adults aged roughly 18 to 100 years, came from around 24 US areas. Clinical history reported by participants formed the basis on which cohorts were assigned. As handled by the study authors: Scientists estimated how many nucleated cells there were by amplifying reference gene primers. Generated by immunoSEQ multiplex PCR, the TCRdb table keeps only in-frame clones and is missing some. V, J and clone size derive from that table, while D and trimming were established from the DNA sequence. This table has about 200,000 clones, roughly 80% appearing once. This clone appeared once. Trimming removed 0 bases from V and 11 bases from J, with 12 bases in between. The CDR3 spans 14 residues. Germline lookup yields CDR1 SGHRS and CDR2 YFSETQ.

The source material was PBMCs or T cells enriched from blood (not recorded which). The source is a woman between 55 and 75 years old with acute COVID-19. The V call is TRBV5-1, the J call TRBJ1-6; the D is unclear. This CDR3 is CASSLDSGATPLHF. The DNA for the CDR3 is TGCGCCAGCAGCTTGGACAGCGGCGCGACACCCCTCCACTTT.